The entry below gives a single T cell receptor (beta chain) sequence along with its context. Using immunoSEQ multiplex PCR, the repertoire was profiled, and TCRdb retains in-frame clones only, with some absent. Of roughly 200,000 clones listed, approximately 85% are singletons. After removal of 3 bases from V and 3 bases from J, the junction contained 10 bases not matched to a gene. Germline V gene sequence: CDR1 MGHRA, CDR2 YSYEKL. The CDR3 spans 16 residues. The data were obtained in a study of blood T cell repertoires in COVID-19. The material sequenced was peripheral blood. This clonotype was obtained from a man in his 60s with acute or convalescent COVID-19. V is TRBV4-1 and J is TRBJ2-7; TRBD2 matches at 8 bases. The CDR3 is CASSHQIPGLGYEQYF. The CDR3 DNA reads as TGCGCCAGCAGCCATCAGATACCGGGACTAGGCTACGAGCAGTACTTC.